The 6 T cell receptor beta chains given below trace back to one sample, sequenced in a study of cytomegalovirus exposure and HLA in healthy donors. Researchers ran the PCR with 60 Vbeta and 13 Jbeta primers. The protocol was immunoSEQ multiplex PCR, while the TCRdb copy is restricted to in-frame clones and leaves out a portion. The sample shows around 90,000 clones, around 76% of them seen only once. The sequenced sample consisted of PBMCs. The receptor source for this set is a man aged 30 to 45 in good health and CMV-seronegative.

The chain couples TRBV25-1 to TRBJ1-3; D unclear. The CDR3 spans 16 residues. Germline V lookup: CDR1 MGHDK, CDR2 SYGVNS. V was clipped by 4 bases and J by 0 bases, with 13 bases between them. Here the CDR3 DNA reads TGTGCCAGCAGTGGCCAAGTACTGAGCTCTGGAAACACCATATATTTT. Amino acids: CASSGQVLSSGNTIYF.

The V call is TRBV10-3, the J call TRBJ2-7; unclear D gene. CDR3 length: 14 residues. Trimming took 3 bases from V and 7 from J, leaving 16 bases between them. In germline, CDR1 is ENHRY, CDR2 SYGVKD. In DNA form, the CDR3 reads TGTGCCATCAGTGAAAGCTTAGACCCTAGAGAGCAGTACGTC. Translating it yields CAISESLDPREQYV.

The chain recombines TRBV27 with TRBJ1-1, with 7 bases matching TRBD1. The CDR3 totals 15 residues. The V segment lost 6 bases and the J segment 5 bases; nucleotides outside the gene matches: 12. Germline CDR1 is MNHEY and CDR2 is SMNVEV (reference sequence). The CDR3 loop reads CASSQPTDRITEAFF. The CDR3 DNA reads as TGTGCCAGCAGCCAGCCTACGGACAGGATAACTGAAGCTTTCTTT.

This chain uses TRBV7-3 with TRBJ2-3; 12 bases agree with TRBD2. This CDR3 has 15 residues. Per the germline V gene, CDR1 is SGHTA and CDR2 is FQGTGA. V dropped 6 bases and J dropped 2; count of bases not matched to a gene: 3. The CDR3 reads CASRRLAGDTDTQYF. The CDR3 DNA is TGTGCCAGCAGACGACTAGCGGGGGACACAGATACGCAGTATTTT.

The chain has TRBV6-6 and TRBJ1-2, with 9 bases lining up with TRBD1. CDR3 length: 16 residues. Germline CDR1 MNHNY, CDR2 SVGAGI (reference sequence). J lost 6 bases, V lost 0 bases, and 8 bases had no gene match. Here the CDR3 DNA reads TGTGCCAGCAGTTACTCGTCGGGACAGGGAGAGCATGGCTACACCTTC. The encoded protein is CASSYSSGQGEHGYTF.

The chain links TRBV5-4 to TRBJ2-7, with a possible D match to TRBD1 (6 bases). CDR1 is SGHNT, CDR2 YYREEE, per germline (reference sequence). The CDR3 spans 13 residues. Trimming took 4 bases from V and 0 from J, leaving 8 bases between them. The CDR3 DNA reads TGTGCCAGCAGCCCGGACAGCTCCTACGAGCAGTACTTC. This codes for CASSPDSSYEQYF.